Listed below are T cell receptor beta chains from one sample, sequenced in a study of blood T cell repertoires in COVID-19. The protocol was immunoSEQ multiplex PCR, while the TCRdb copy is restricted to in-frame clones and leaves out a portion. The sample records 20,000 or so clones, 86% being singletons. Source material: peripheral blood. These TCRs come from a woman of 80 years or more with active or convalescent COVID-19. The CDR3 runs from the conserved cysteine through the conserved F or W. A D gene is named only where the DNA matches it firmly. Expanded clones get a size class; other rows say once, few or many, or leave the size out.

CASSLVRGEQETQYF | TGCGCCAGCAGCTTGGTGCGGGGGGAACAAGAGACCCAGTACTTC | TRBV5-1 | TRBD2 | TRBJ2-5 | NA
CAFLFGYGYTF | TGTGCCTTCCTGTTCGGCTATGGCTACACCTTC | TRBV30 | NA | TRBJ1-2 | NA
CASSTGLAGLTYEQYF | TGTGCCAGCTCAACGGGACTAGCGGGGCTCACCTACGAGCAGTACTTC | TRBV18 | TRBD2 | TRBJ2-7 | NA
CASSQDRLALAEQYF | TGCGCCAGCAGCCAAGATCGTCTAGCCCTCGCCGAGCAGTACTTC | TRBV4-3 | NA | TRBJ2-7 | NA
CASSLESGGYSNQPQHF | TGTGCCAGCAGCTTGGAGTCCGGGGGATATAGCAATCAGCCCCAGCATTTT | TRBV7-6 | NA | TRBJ1-5 | NA
CASSSLPGLAGRVGVGNEQFF | TGTGCCAGCAGTTCCCTCCCGGGACTAGCGGGAAGGGTTGGGGTAGGCAATGAGCAGTTCTTC | TRBV6-2/TRBV6-3 | TRBD2 | TRBJ2-1 | NA
CASSTLAGGFSGANVLTF | TGTGCCAGCAGCACACTAGCGGGGGGGTTCTCTGGGGCCAACGTCCTGACTTTC | TRBV11-2 | TRBD2 | TRBJ2-6 | once
CASSLQGGPEHGYTF | TGTGCCAGCAGCTTACAGGGGGGTCCCGAGCATGGCTACACCTTC | TRBV7-2 | TRBD1 | TRBJ1-2 | NA
CASSTGTDTQYF | TGTGCCAGCAGTACAGGGACAGATACGCAGTATTTT | TRBV2 | NA | TRBJ2-3 | medium-sized
CASSQELLGRGRETQYF | TGCGCCAGCAGCCAAGAGTTGTTAGGCAGGGGGCGAGAGACCCAGTACTTC | TRBV4-1 | TRBD1 | TRBJ2-5 | NA
CASSLIAALRDEQYF | TGTGCCAGCTCACTCATAGCGGCACTACGCGACGAGCAGTACTTC | TRBV18 | NA | TRBJ2-7 | NA
CASSGQGVQETQYF | TGTGCCAGCAGTGGCCAGGGGGTCCAAGAGACCCAGTACTTC | TRBV27 | TRBD1 | TRBJ2-5 | NA
CASSVNRATNEKLFF | TGCGCCAGCAGCGTTAACAGGGCAACTAATGAAAAACTGTTTTTT | TRBV5-1 | NA | TRBJ1-4 | NA
CASSRGQGEVFDNQPQHF | TGTGCCAGCAGCCGGGGACAGGGGGAAGTCTTCGATAATCAGCCCCAGCATTTT | TRBV3-1/TRBV3-2 | TRBD1 | TRBJ1-5 | NA
CASNRQGENEQFF | TGCGCCAGCAATCGACAGGGGGAAAATGAGCAGTTCTTC | TRBV5-1 | TRBD1 | TRBJ2-1 | once
CASSVLRGDTDTQYF | TGTGCCAGCAGTGTTCTGCGGGGGGACACAGATACGCAGTATTTT | TRBV2 | TRBD2 | TRBJ2-3 | once
CASSQDGVRQGVRGYTF | TGCGCCAGCAGCCAAGATGGGGTCCGACAGGGGGTGAGAGGCTACACCTTC | TRBV4-1 | TRBD1 | TRBJ1-2 | NA
CASSYGYYRDRGHEQYF | TGTGCCAGCAGTTACGGTTACTACCGGGACAGGGGCCACGAGCAGTACTTC | TRBV6-2/TRBV6-3 | TRBD1 | TRBJ2-7 | NA
CASRPQDPGELFF | TGTGCCAGCCGCCCCCAGGATCCCGGGGAGCTGTTTTTT | TRBV27 | NA | TRBJ2-2 | few
CASSLRLAGGPDTQYF | TGTGCCAGCAGCTTGAGACTAGCGGGGGGCCCAGATACGCAGTATTTT | TRBV7-3 | TRBD2 | TRBJ2-3 | NA
CASSPGSIINYGYTF | TGTGCCAGCAGCCCTGGATCTATTATTAACTATGGCTACACTTTC | TRBV5-8 | NA | TRBJ1-2 | NA
CASRIRTGGKTDTQYF | TGTGCCAGCAGGATACGGACAGGGGGCAAAACAGATACGCAGTATTTT | TRBV28 | TRBD1 | TRBJ2-3 | NA
CASSVGRRSNEQFF | TGTGCCAGCAGCGTAGGCCGCCGGAGCAATGAGCAGTTCTTC | TRBV9 | NA | TRBJ2-1 | few
CASTPGGGLYGYTF | TGTGCCAGCACCCCTGGGGGAGGGCTTTATGGCTACACCTTC | TRBV28 | NA | TRBJ1-2 | few
CASSQGQGGYYGYTF | TGTGCCAGCAGCCAAGGGCAGGGTGGTTACTATGGCTACACCTTC | TRBV14 | NA | TRBJ1-2 | NA